The rows below give T cell receptor beta chains drawn from one sample of a study of CDR3 diversity in severe acne. In TCRdb, the PCR reads were re-called with MiXCR into one record per CDR3 protein. Of about 97,000 distinct CDR3 sequences listed, more than 45% were seen once; the top ten hold around 12%. The sequencing sample was made of blood. These receptors came from a male donor with acne. The CDR3 runs from the conserved cysteine through the conserved F or W. D genes are given only for firm matches.

TRBJ2-5 NA TRBV6-2/TRBV6-3 CASSASGLSETQYF
TRBJ2-3 NA TRBV10-1 CASSSGTEHTDTQYF
TRBJ2-5 NA TRBV7-9 CASSLDTQGRETQYF
TRBJ2-7 NA TRBV5-5 CASSLDPGFSYEQYF
TRBJ2-3 NA TRBV9 CASSVSPPGVMGDTQYF
TRBJ1-2 NA TRBV5-6 CASSLEGPEGYTF
TRBJ2-3 NA TRBV28 CASSPGDTQYF
TRBJ2-5 NA TRBV25-1 CASVEGDYQETQYF
TRBJ2-5 TRBD1 TRBV20-1 CSASRAGTGGPETQYF
TRBJ1-1 TRBD1 TRBV5-1 CAGSLSGGGANEAFF
TRBJ2-2 NA TRBV30 CAWSVTQETGELFF
TRBJ2-7 TRBD2 TRBV18 CASSDSAPGGQYF
TRBJ2-1 TRBD2 TRBV12-3/TRBV12-4 CASKTGGSYSYNEQFF
TRBJ2-2 TRBD1 TRBV28 CASRTGGFGELFF
TRBJ2-7 TRBD1 TRBV7-3 CASSLTGGLTYEQYF
TRBJ2-5 TRBD2 TRBV5-5 CASSLETGTRETQYF
TRBJ1-6 NA TRBV25-1 CASSPIWERNSPLHF
TRBJ1-1 TRBD1 TRBV25-1 CASSGVEGQGGMNTEAFF
TRBJ2-7 NA TRBV4-3 CASSQRPGTTYERYF
TRBJ1-2 TRBD1 TRBV20-1 CSATGATGTGGYTF
TRBJ2-1 TRBD2 TRBV2 CASSEATLAGAWNEQFF
TRBJ2-1 NA TRBV7-9 CASSVRARGRAHNEQFF
TRBJ2-5 NA TRBV7-6 CASSRTKETQYF
TRBJ1-5 NA TRBV2 CARVRGESQPQHF
TRBJ2-2 NA TRBV7-3 CASSSIPSVRSNTGELFF
TRBJ2-2 NA TRBV12-5 CASGLDTGELFF
TRBJ2-7 TRBD1 TRBV25-1 CASSRDRGGYEQYF
TRBJ2-6 NA TRBV15 CATLSGFGANVLTF
TRBJ1-6 NA TRBV7-3 CASTPEGRNSPLHF
TRBJ2-1 TRBD1 TRBV4-2 CASSQPGQGNNEQFF
TRBJ2-1 TRBD2 TRBV6-2/TRBV6-3 CASSSQTSGSQDEQFF
TRBJ1-1 NA TRBV5-4 CASSSKKEGANTEAFF
TRBJ1-3 NA TRBV6-2/TRBV6-3 CASSYPEEGGQRNTIYF
TRBJ2-3 NA TRBV7-2 CASSLNEERGTDTQYF
TRBJ2-2 NA TRBV29-1 CTLRTENTGELFF
TRBJ2-7 NA TRBV5-1 CASSFRGNEQYF
TRBJ2-7 TRBD2 TRBV20-1 CSAREEGRGEQYF
TRBJ2-2 TRBD2 TRBV6-2/TRBV6-3 CASSYSLAGDRGELFF
TRBJ1-1 NA TRBV10-3 CAISEPLGEMNTEAFF
TRBJ1-5 TRBD1 TRBV20-1 CSADLTGGQGPQHF
NA NA TRBV25-1 CARPRGVYEQYF
TRBJ2-7 NA TRBV7-9 CASSTPQGFSSYEQYF
TRBJ1-5 TRBD1 TRBV2 CASAEQGDQPQHF
TRBJ1-6 NA TRBV5-1 CASGRGGYNSPLHF
TRBJ2-3 NA TRBV29-1 CSVVPLSNLADTQYF
TRBJ2-6 TRBD2 TRBV7-9 CASSRPTSGLKANVLTF
TRBJ2-7 NA TRBV19 CASSPYPGAAGEQYF
TRBJ2-5 NA TRBV7-3 CASSFEEHWVFEETQYF
TRBJ1-1 NA TRBV15 CATSLNRDDTEAFF
TRBJ2-2 NA TRBV12-3/TRBV12-4 CASTGPNTGELFF
TRBJ2-7 NA TRBV5-8 CASSFVGSDEQYF